This T cell receptor (beta chain) was obtained from a study of PD-1 blockade in classical Hodgkin lymphoma. The time point here: cycle 4 day 1 (C4D1), after six to seven weeks of nivolumab. Each patient experienced a relapse that followed autologous stem cell transplantation, and brentuximab vedotin exposure varied. Findings of the study overall: Repertoires differed for reasons still undefined, possibly disease activity or prior therapy. CD4+ TCR diversity, unlike CD8+, climbed significantly by C4D1.

The repertoire was sequenced with immunoSEQ multiplex PCR; TCRdb's copy has only in-frame clones and lacks some. The table records 64,000 or so clones, roughly 92% of them present only once. This clone was recorded a few times. As yet, its antigen is unknown. The sequencing here drew on peripheral blood mononuclear cells (PBMCs), taken before the fourth cycle of nivolumab. This sequence originates from a human donor with classical Hodgkin lymphoma.

CDR3 loop: CAWSVASGREDTQYF. The CDR3 region has the DNA TGTGCCTGGAGTGTTGCTAGCGGGAGGGAAGATACGCAGTATTTT. The rearrangement joins TRBV30 to TRBJ2-3, with 12 bases matching TRBD2. Germline V gene sequence: CDR1 GTSNPN, CDR2 SVGIG (reference sequence). This CDR3 comprises 15 residues. V shed 0 bases and J 5 bases; nucleotides not matched to a gene: 3. Full variable domain (remainder filled in from reference TRBV30 and TRBJ2-3): SQTIHQWPATLVQPVGSPLSLECTVEGTSNPNLYWYRQAAGRGLQLLFYSVGIGQISSEVPQNLSASRPQDRQFILSSKKLLLSDSGFYLCAWSVASGREDTQYFGPGTRLTVL.